The 15 T cell receptor beta chains below were found in one sample sequenced in a study of spatial heterogeneity in lung cancer. Each CDR3 protein gets one entry after TCRdb re-called the 5' RACE reads with MiXCR. The repertoire holds thousands of distinct CDR3 sequences, with 5.4% as singletons. Specified time point: sample taken at primary tumor resection. Whole RNA, which was extracted from tumor, nontumor lung tissue or frozen PBMC, was sequenced without any cell sorting. Sequencing used PBMCs, obtained at surgery. The receptor set was obtained from a male donor with early-stage non-small cell lung cancer.

The chain is built from TRBV6-6 and TRBJ2-1; 13 bases agree with TRBD2. The CDR3 extends over 18 amino acids. The germline gives CDR1 MNHNY, CDR2 SVGAGI (reference sequence). With 1 base clipped from V and 5 bases from J, the junction kept 8 bases outside the gene matches. The CDR3 DNA reads as TGTGCCAGCAGTTACTGGCCGGGACTAGCGGGGCCACACAATGAGCAGTTCTTC. Protein product: CASSYWPGLAGPHNEQFF.

This clonotype was counted at least ten times. The chain uses TRBV24-1 and TRBJ2-1; the D is unclear. Per the germline V gene, CDR1 is KGHDR and CDR2 is SFDVKD. This CDR3 has 18 residues. The V gene lost 2 bases and the J gene lost 2 bases, with 18 bases spanning the gap. This chain's CDR3 is CATSDSGRRWGPYNEQFF. The CDR3 DNA follows: TGTGCCACCAGTGATTCAGGACGAAGGTGGGGTCCCTACAATGAGCAGTTCTTC.

This clonotype was counted only a few times. The J gene is TRBJ1-1, the V gene TRBV7-6; 7 bases line up with TRBD1. With V trimmed by 5 bases and J by 0 bases, 12 bases remained unmatched. The germline CDR1 and CDR2 sequences are SGHVS and FNYEAQ. The CDR3 covers 17 residues. CDR3 sequence: CASSTVPRQGMNTEAFF. The CDR3 nucleotides are TGTGCCAGCAGCACCGTACCCAGACAGGGAATGAACACTGAAGCTTTCTTT.

This clonotype was seen at least ten times. This chain uses TRBV19 with TRBJ2-3, with 13 bases fitting TRBD2. J gave up 6 bases and V 6 bases, and 12 bases lay outside the gene matches. Germline CDR1 LNHDA, CDR2 SQIVND (reference sequence). The CDR3 is made up of 17 amino acids. In DNA form, the CDR3 reads TGTGCCAGTAGCTACGGACTAGCGGGAGACCTGGGGGATACGCAGTATTTT. Protein product: CASSYGLAGDLGDTQYF.

In this sample, this clonotype is large. The chain joins TRBV6-5 to TRBJ1-4, with TRBD1 matching over 9 bases. In germline, CDR1 is MNHEY, CDR2 SVGAGI. The CDR3 runs 16 residues. V lost 3 bases to trimming and J lost 5 bases; unmatched junction nucleotides: 7. CDR3: CASSYGTGSSNEKLFF. CDR3 in DNA: TGTGCCAGCAGTTATGGGACAGGGTCGTCAAATGAAAAACTGTTTTTT.

This clonotype has at least ten counts. This chain connects TRBV5-5 to TRBJ2-3; weak D call: TRBD1 (5 bases). Germline V gene data show CDR1 as SGHKS and CDR2 as YYEKEE (reference sequence). Trimming pared 4 bases from V and 8 bases from J, leaving 11 bases between. The CDR3 runs 12 residues. The CDR3 nucleotides read TGTGCCAGCAGCCCCCTCAGGGCTACGCAGTATTTT. It yields the protein CASSPLRATQYF.

This clonotype was seen many times. The V and J genes are TRBV3-1 and TRBJ1-6; 8 nucleotides match TRBD1. The CDR3 is 17 amino acids. J lost 3 bases, V lost 1 base, and 5 bases had no gene match. Germline V gene sequence: CDR1 LGHDT, CDR2 YNNKEL (reference sequence). The CDR3: CASSQVPTGVYNSPLHF. CDR3 coding DNA: TGTGCCAGCAGCCAAGTTCCGACAGGGGTCTATAATTCACCCCTCCACTTT.

This clonotype was detected many times. The V call is TRBV5-1, the J call TRBJ1-1, with 10 bases aligning to TRBD1. The CDR3 runs to 19 residues. CDR1 is SGHRS and CDR2 is YFSETQ in the germline V gene. V dropped 4 bases and J dropped 3; count of bases not matched to a gene: 18. The CDR3 DNA is TGCGCCAGCAGCCCACAGGGACAGGGGTCCGCTGGAGGGTACACTGAAGCTTTCTTT. It encodes CASSPQGQGSAGGYTEAFF.

This clonotype was seen many times. A read error may account for a junction end that differs from germline. V gene TRBV2 combines with J gene TRBJ2-5; either TRBD1 or TRBD2 may supply D (5 bases each). CDR3 length: 13 residues. Germline lookup yields CDR1 SNHLY and CDR2 FYNNEI. The chain's CDR3 is CASREGELETQYF. Written as DNA, the CDR3 is TGTGCCAGCAGGGAAGGGGAGCTTGAGACCCAGTACTTC.

This clonotype was seen only a few times. The chain carries TRBV12-3 or TRBV12-4 and TRBJ2-1; no clear D gene. V lost 6 bases and J 8 bases, leaving 11 bases between the germline ends. The length of the CDR3 is 12 residues. The CDR3 is CASSVGWDEQFF. The DNA of the CDR3 is TGTGCCAGCAGCGTCGGGTGGGATGAGCAGTTCTTC.

This clonotype was picked up many times. V usage is TRBV20-1 and J usage is TRBJ2-3; D might be TRBD1 or TRBD2, each matching 5 bases. V dropped 6 bases and J dropped 7 bases, with 20 bases sitting between them. The germline V gene encodes CDR1 DFQATT and CDR2 SNEGSKA (reference sequence). The CDR3 consists of 14 residues. The CDR3 sequence: CSAMTGTTINTQYF. As DNA, the CDR3 is TGCAGTGCAATGACCGGGACCACAATTAATACGCAGTATTTT.

This clonotype was found many times. CDR3 sequence: CASSYSSRTGANVLTF. The CDR3 DNA sequence: TGTGCCAGCAGTTACTCTTCTAGAACTGGGGCCAACGTCCTGACTTTC. This chain links TRBV6-5 with TRBJ2-6, with D uncertain. Germline CDR1 is MNHEY and CDR2 is SVGAGI. The V end lost 0 bases, the J end lost 2 bases, and 8 bases lay between the germline ends. This CDR3 is built from 16 residues.

The sample holds many counts of this clonotype. The V and J genes are TRBV29-1 and TRBJ1-4; TRBD1 matches at 11 bases. Per the germline V gene, CDR1 is SQVTM and CDR2 is ANQGSEA. The junction had 4 bases not matched to a gene; V was cut back by 6 bases and J by 7 bases. This CDR3 is 13 amino acids long. DNA for the CDR3: TGCAGCGTCCGGACAGGGGGCGGTGAAAAACTGTTTTTT. The encoded protein is CSVRTGGGEKLFF.

There are many counts of this clonotype. The V gene is TRBV19, the J gene TRBJ2-7; possible D gene TRBD1, 6 bases. The CDR3 contains 13 residues. V shed 6 bases and J shed 4 bases, with 13 bases lying between them. The V gene's germline CDR1 is LNHDA and CDR2 SQIVND (reference sequence). This CDR3 is CASRPRDRYEQYF. CDR3 sequence (DNA): TGTGCCAGTAGGCCCCGAGACAGGTACGAGCAGTACTTC.

In this sample, this clonotype turned up many times. The rearrangement links TRBV19 to TRBJ2-7; a possible D gene is TRBD2 (5 bases). This CDR3 is 15 amino acids long. CDR1 LNHDA and CDR2 SQIVND come from the germline V gene (reference sequence). Trimming pared 2 bases from V and 3 bases from J, leaving 14 bases between. The chain's CDR3 is CASSIRLRAGYEQYF. The DNA for the CDR3 is TGTGCCAGTAGTATAAGGCTTCGGGCGGGCTACGAGCAGTACTTC.